The clone carrying this TCR beta chain was counted between two and nine times. Time point defined: pre-sensitization, week 0. Treatment denoted: therapeutic diphenylcyclopropenone sensitization with weekly scalp DPC. Ahead of applying each patch test, blood was sampled. The CDR3 extends over 11 amino acids. CDR1 is SGHRS and CDR2 is YFSETQ in the germline V gene. The ends were cut back, 5 bases at V and 9 bases at J, with 9 bases in the middle. This specimen comes from a study of human T cells and chemical hapten exposure. Study information: A patient group, mainly female, showed alopecia areata, totalis or universalis.

Using its own MiXCR run on the RACE reads, TCRdb lists one record per CDR3 protein. The table has about 290,000 distinct CDR3 sequences, around 7% seen once. The specimen comprised whole blood, sampled in connection with sensitization to the hapten diphenylcyclopropenone (DPC). The V gene is TRBV5-1, the J gene TRBJ2-1, with unresolved D. The source is a man younger than 35 with alopecia areata. Some clones in this sample may be carry-over from other donors' samples. The CDR3 region is CASRSGGEQFF. Here the CDR3 DNA reads TGCGCCAGCAGATCAGGCGGTGAGCAGTTCTTC.